These 7 T cell receptor beta chains came from one sample sequenced in a study of tumor-infiltrating lymphocytes in localized non-small cell lung cancer. Clones were read by immunoSEQ multiplex PCR, and TCRdb kept only the in-frame ones, dropping some. Of some 9,200 clones in the sample, about four fifths were seen once. Sample: uninvolved lung tissue not adjacent to the tumor. These receptor sequences come from a human donor with non-small cell lung cancer.

The V call is TRBV7-6, the J call TRBJ2-3, with TRBD1 identical over 10 bases. There are 15 residues in the CDR3. The germline V gene has CDR1 SGHVS and CDR2 FNYEAQ. Trimming took 1 base from V and 4 from J; bases not matched to a gene: 2. This CDR3 is CASSLGDRGPDTQYF. The CDR3 region has the DNA TGTGCCAGCAGCTTAGGGGACAGGGGCCCAGATACGCAGTATTTT.

In DNA, the CDR3 is TGTGCCATCAGTGACCGAGGGACTAGCGGGGGGAAGCTGGATACGCAGTATTTT. Translated, it gives CAISDRGTSGGKLDTQYF. V is TRBV10-3 and J is TRBJ2-3; 15 bases agree with TRBD2. V lost 3 bases to trimming and J lost 6 bases; unmatched junction nucleotides: 10. Germline V gives CDR1 ENHRY, CDR2 SYGVKD. This CDR3 is built from 18 residues.

The rearrangement joins TRBV11-2 to TRBJ2-5; no reliable D call. This CDR3 is 15 amino acids long. CDR1 is SGHAT and CDR2 is FQNNGV in the germline V gene. V was cut by 4 bases and J by 2 bases, with 14 bases left in between. CDR3 loop: CASSSMGPFQETQYF. The DNA of the CDR3 is TGTGCCAGCAGCTCGATGGGCCCTTTTCAAGAGACCCAGTACTTC. Full variable domain (missing parts from reference TRBV11-2 and TRBJ2-5): EAGVAQSPRYKIIEKRQSVAFWCNPISGHATLYWYQQILGQGPKLLIQFQNNGVVDDSQLPKDRFSAERLKGVDSTLKIQPAKLEDSAVYLCASSSMGPFQETQYFGPGTRLLVL.

The sample holds one count of this clone. The chain carries TRBV18 and TRBJ2-2; D call uncertain. The V and J ends lost 0 bases and 6 bases respectively, with 14 bases between them. CDR1 is KGHSH, CDR2 LQKENI, per germline. The CDR3 loop spans 16 amino acids. The CDR3: CASSPPQPGKAGELFF. The DNA of the CDR3 is TGTGCCAGCTCACCACCGCAACCAGGAAAGGCCGGGGAGCTGTTTTTT.

J is TRBJ2-4 and V is TRBV29-1; 12 bases map to TRBD2. The CDR3 covers 19 residues. From germline, CDR1 is SQVTM and CDR2 ANQGSEA. Unmatched junction bases numbered 10, after V lost 1 base and J lost 0 bases. CDR3 amino acids: CSVEVGTSGYTLAKNIQYF. Here the CDR3 DNA reads TGCAGCGTTGAAGTGGGGACTAGCGGGTACACTTTAGCCAAAAACATTCAGTACTTC.

The chain couples TRBV20-1 to TRBJ2-1; the D is unclear. Deletions cut 6 bases from V and 15 bases from J, with 18 bases between. CDR1 is DFQATT and CDR2 is SNEGSKA in the germline V gene (reference sequence). This CDR3 is built from 11 residues. The CDR3 protein is CSATDAPSLFF. CDR3 nucleotides: TGCAGTGCCACCGACGCCCCGAGCTTGTTCTTC.

The chain links TRBV18 to TRBJ2-4; 8 bases match TRBD2. The germline gives CDR1 KGHSH, CDR2 LQKENI. The CDR3 runs to 13 residues. V trimming: 4 bases; J trimming: 9 bases; junction bases outside the gene matches: 5. The CDR3 loop reads CASSQTGGSIQYF. As DNA, the CDR3 is TGTGCCAGCTCACAAACGGGGGGGAGCATTCAGTACTTC. Based on the CDR3 plus reference TRBV18 and TRBJ2-4, the full variable domain is NAGVMQNPRHLVRRRGQEARLRCSPMKGHSHVYWYRQLPEEGLKFMVYLQKENIIDESGMPKERFSAEFPKEGPSILRIQQVVRGDSAAYFCASSQTGGSIQYFGAGTRLSVL.